These 19 T cell receptor beta chains came from one sample sequenced in a study of control samples from healthy donors and cancer patients. TCRdb's table, derived via immunoSEQ multiplex PCR, lists solely in-frame clones and lacks some. Here the sample spans some 100,000 clones, roughly 87% being singletons. Sequenced: blood. Receptors originate from a woman between 50 and 59 years old in good health.

This chain links TRBV9 with TRBJ1-2; 7 nucleotides agree with TRBD1. CDR1 SGDLS and CDR2 YYNGEE come from the germline V gene. Germline trimming cut 3 bases from V and 6 bases from J; bases unmatched to any gene: 11. This CDR3 region has 15 residues. The chain's CDR3 is CASSGSPGGQDGYTF. The CDR3 DNA is TGTGCCAGCAGCGGCTCCCCAGGGGGGCAGGATGGCTACACCTTC.

The chain employs TRBV13 and TRBJ2-1, with 9 positions matching TRBD1. This CDR3 is built from 20 residues. Looked up from germline, CDR1 is PRHDT and CDR2 is FYEKMQ (reference sequence). The J segment lost 5 bases and the V segment lost 1 base, leaving 18 bases of the junction unmatched. The CDR3 is CASSLVVGQGFVVPHNEQFF. The CDR3, as DNA: TGTGCCAGCAGCTTAGTCGTCGGACAGGGGTTTGTGGTCCCTCACAATGAGCAGTTCTTC.

The chain links TRBV7-7 to TRBJ2-5; D is possibly TRBD1 (6 bases). The V end lost 4 bases, the J end lost 7 bases, and 19 bases lay between the germline ends. CDR1 is SSHAT, CDR2 FNYEAQ, per germline (reference sequence). This CDR3 has 15 residues. CDR3 nucleotides: TGTGCCAGCAGCTCGGTTCCGGGACAAATGTGGACCCAGTACTTC. It is translated as CASSSVPGQMWTQYF.

The V gene is TRBV7-2, the J gene TRBJ2-2; unclear D gene. CDR1 and CDR2 from the germline V gene are SGHTA and FQGNSA. The CDR3 spans 16 residues. V was clipped by 1 base and J by 0 bases, with 9 bases between them. Here the CDR3 reads CASSLDLFTNTGELFF. In DNA, the CDR3 is TGTGCCAGCAGCTTAGACCTTTTTACGAACACCGGGGAGCTGTTTTTT.

The DNA of the CDR3 is TGTGCCAGCAGCCGGACAGCACTTAATGAAAAACTGTTTTTT. Its translation: CASSRTALNEKLFF. The V gene is TRBV11-2, the J gene TRBJ1-4, with D possibly being TRBD1 (6 bases). This CDR3 has 14 amino acids. Deletions cut 5 bases from V and 4 bases from J, with 11 bases between. Germline V lookup: CDR1 SGHAT, CDR2 FQNNGV.

The J gene is TRBJ1-4, the V gene TRBV24-1, with D possibly matching TRBD1 (5 bases). The V gene's germline CDR1 is KGHDR and CDR2 SFDVKD. This CDR3 has 16 amino acids. Trimming removed 11 bases at V and 6 bases at J, with 24 bases between. The chain's CDR3 is CASYPGGWIWDEKLFF. The CDR3 DNA sequence: TGTGCCAGCTACCCTGGGGGGTGGATCTGGGATGAAAAACTGTTTTTT.

The chain employs TRBV5-1 and TRBJ1-2, with 8 positions matching TRBD1. The CDR3 loop spans 17 amino acids. Germline V gene lookup returns CDR1 SGHRS and CDR2 YFSETQ. After removal of 0 bases from V and 7 bases from J, the junction contained 14 bases not matched to a gene. CDR3 bases: TGCGCCAGCAGCTTGGAGATCCGGGGCCAGGGGGCTCGTGGCTACACCTTC. Translation gives CASSLEIRGQGARGYTF.

The chain combines TRBV30 with TRBJ1-5; D perhaps matches TRBD1 (6 bases). Trimming took 3 bases from V and 7 from J, leaving 19 bases between them. The CDR3 totals 15 residues. CDR1 is GTSNPN, CDR2 SVGIG, per germline (reference sequence). The chain's CDR3 is CAWRAAGELKQPQHF. CDR3 in DNA: TGTGCCTGGAGGGCGGCAGGGGAGCTTAAACAGCCCCAGCATTTT.

This clone was detected ten times or more. The rearrangement joins TRBV7-3 to TRBJ1-1; TRBD1 might be the D (5 bases). V was cut by 1 base and J by 8 bases, with 8 bases left in between. The CDR3 has 12 residues. Germline CDR1 reads SGHTA; CDR2 reads FQGTGA. CDR3 in DNA: TGTGCCAGCAGCTTAATGGGGACGGAAGCTTTCTTT. It specifies CASSLMGTEAFF. Full variable domain (missing parts from reference TRBV7-3 and TRBJ1-1): GAGVSQTPSNKVTEKGKYVELRCDPISGHTALYWYRQSLGQGPEFLIYFQGTGAADDSGLPNDRFFAVRPEGSVSTLKIQRTERGDSAVYLCASSLMGTEAFFGQGTRLTVV.

The J gene is TRBJ2-3, the V gene TRBV18; 10 nucleotides match TRBD2. CDR1 and CDR2 (germline): KGHSH, LQKENI. This CDR3 is built from 16 residues. V lost 3 bases, J lost 2 bases, and 5 bases stayed unmatched. The CDR3, as DNA: TGTGCCAGCTCACCTCATCTAGCGGGAGACACAGATACGCAGTATTTT. This encodes CASSPHLAGDTDTQYF.

Note on this clone: The same CDR3 is also encoded by other DNA sequences in this sample. In DNA form, the CDR3 reads TGTGCCAGCAGCCAAGGGCAGGGCTACGAGCAGTACTTC. Protein product: CASSQGQGYEQYF. V is TRBV3-1 (or the pseudogene TRBV3-2) and J is TRBJ2-7, with TRBD1 as a possible D gene (5 bases). In germline, CDR1 is LGHDT, CDR2 YNNKEL (reference sequence). The CDR3 runs to 13 residues. Trimming cost V 1 base and J 3 bases, with 7 bases left between them.

The rearrangement uses TRBV19 and TRBJ2-7; 9 positions agree with TRBD2. The V gene's germline CDR1 is LNHDA and CDR2 SQIVND (reference sequence). The CDR3 contains 15 residues. Germline trimming cut 1 base from V and 6 bases from J; bases unmatched to any gene: 7. The DNA of the CDR3 is TGTGCCAGTAGTATAGCCCTAGCGGGGACGGGCGAGCAGTACGTC. Encoded protein: CASSIALAGTGEQYV.

This chain connects TRBV10-3 to TRBJ2-3, with TRBD2 identical over 10 bases. This CDR3 is 18 amino acids long. Trimming removed 3 bases from V and 0 bases from J; junction bases left unmatched: 9. Germline assignment: CDR1 ENHRY and CDR2 SYGVKD. CDR3 DNA: TGTGCCATCAGTGAAGGTGCTAGCGGGGGCCTTAGCACAGATACGCAGTATTTT. Translating gives CAISEGASGGLSTDTQYF.

This clone was counted a single time. This chain uses TRBV10-1 with TRBJ2-1; 7 positions agree with TRBD1. The V gene's germline CDR1 is WNHNN and CDR2 SYGVQD (reference sequence). The CDR3 spans 13 residues. Losses at the gene ends were 10 bases for V and 8 bases for J; bases not matched to a gene: 11. CDR3 nucleotide sequence: TGCGCCACCAGGGGACAGAATCGGGATGAGCAGTTCTTC. Residues: CATRGQNRDEQFF.

V and J are TRBV2 and TRBJ2-3; D is uncertain. CDR3 length: 14 amino acids. The V end lost 3 bases, the J end lost 0 bases, and 7 bases lay between the germline ends. Germline-derived CDR1 and CDR2 are SNHLY and FYNNEI. The chain's CDR3 is CASSDGRSTDTQYF. CDR3 sequence (DNA): TGTGCCAGCAGTGATGGCAGGAGCACAGATACGCAGTATTTT.

The chain recombines TRBV27 with TRBJ2-1, with 7 nucleotides matching TRBD2. In germline, CDR1 is MNHEY, CDR2 SMNVEV (reference sequence). After removal of 7 bases from V and 4 bases from J, the junction contained 13 bases not matched to a gene. CDR3 length equals 16 residues. CDR3 nucleotide sequence: TGTGCCAGCACCGTCTCGGCCGGGGGGTCATACAATGAGCAGTTCTTC. Residues: CASTVSAGGSYNEQFF.

The J gene is TRBJ2-5, the V gene TRBV20-1; D is unresolved. Trimming left V 6 bases short and J 3 bases short, with 8 bases between. CDR1 and CDR2 from the germline V gene are DFQATT and SNEGSKA (reference sequence). CDR3 length: 11 residues. This CDR3 reads CSARHEETQYF. CDR3 coding DNA: TGCAGTGCCAGACATGAAGAGACCCAGTACTTC.

The rearrangement links TRBV6-5 to TRBJ1-5, with D tentatively TRBD1 (5 bases). The CDR3 has 15 amino acids. V was cut by 7 bases and J by 0 bases, with 13 bases left in between. In germline, CDR1 is MNHEY, CDR2 SVGAGI. The CDR3 DNA reads TGTGCCAGCATCAAGGGGCAGTTTAGCAATCAGCCCCAGCATTTT. It yields the protein CASIKGQFSNQPQHF.

The chain carries TRBV30 and TRBJ2-1, with 14 nucleotides matching TRBD2. After removal of 8 bases from V and 8 bases from J, the junction contained 8 bases not matched to a gene. Germline values: CDR1 GTSNPN, CDR2 SVGIG (reference sequence). The CDR3 contains 14 residues. The CDR3 DNA reads TGTGCCCGACAGACTAGCGGGGGGGCCGATGAGCAGTTCTTC. Translation: CARQTSGGADEQFF.